Listed below are T cell receptor beta chains from one sample, sequenced in a study of shared clonotypes between healthy human individuals. TCRdb keeps only in-frame clones here, not all; method: immunoSEQ multiplex PCR. The sample lists roughly 2.2 million clones; approximately 93% were seen once. The specimen sequenced was naive CD4+ T cells from PBMCs. The receptors were sampled from a man between 18 and 35 years old in good health. Some clones in this sample may be carry-over from other donors' samples. Each CDR3 is given with its conserved first and last residue. A D gene is named only where the DNA matches it firmly. Some rows have no size entry. The others give once, few or many, or a class for an expanded clone.

length: 16
V: TRBV7-3
size: .
D: TRBD2
J: TRBJ2-5
CDR3: CASSLDGTSTSETQYF
DNA: TGTGCCAGCAGCTTAGACGGGACTAGCACTTCAGAGACCCAGTACTTC

length: 10
V: TRBV28
size: .
D: .
J: TRBJ2-5
CDR3: CATGWETQYF
DNA: TGTGCCACCGGCTGGGAGACCCAGTACTTC

length: 13
V: TRBV28
size: .
D: .
J: TRBJ1-1
CDR3: CASSYPSGGSAFF
DNA: TGTGCCAGCAGTTATCCCTCGGGGGGTTCGGCTTTCTTT

length: 15
V: TRBV11-2
size: .
D: .
J: TRBJ2-1
CDR3: CASTLWGSSYNEQFF
DNA: TGTGCCAGCACCCTTTGGGGGAGCTCCTACAATGAGCAGTTCTTC

length: 14
V: TRBV28
size: .
D: .
J: TRBJ1-1
CDR3: CASSPGTLNTEAFF
DNA: TGTGCCAGCAGCCCCGGGACACTTAACACTGAAGCTTTCTTT

length: 14
V: TRBV6-1
size: .
D: TRBD1
J: TRBJ1-2
CDR3: CASSLDRANYGYTF
DNA: TGTGCCAGCAGTTTGGACAGGGCCAACTATGGCTACACCTTC

length: 16
V: TRBV7-2
size: .
D: .
J: TRBJ2-7
CDR3: CASSLNGPARPYEQYF
DNA: TGTGCCAGCAGCTTAAATGGGCCGGCTAGACCCTACGAGCAGTACTTC

length: 14
V: TRBV11-3
size: .
D: TRBD2
J: TRBJ2-1
CDR3: CASSTSGRASEQFF
DNA: TGTGCCAGCAGCACTAGCGGGAGGGCCAGTGAGCAGTTCTTC

length: 16
V: TRBV7-9
size: .
D: TRBD1
J: TRBJ1-3
CDR3: CASSRRLDRGLNTIYF
DNA: TGTGCCAGCAGCCGCCGCCTTGACAGGGGGCTGAACACCATATATTTT

length: 15
V: TRBV7-2
size: .
D: .
J: TRBJ1-5
CDR3: CASSLEAGSNQPQHF
DNA: TGTGCCAGCAGCTTAGAGGCAGGCAGCAATCAGCCCCAGCATTTT

length: 14
V: TRBV11-3
size: .
D: .
J: TRBJ2-7
CDR3: CASSLEGGTAEQYF
DNA: TGTGCCAGCAGCTTAGAGGGCGGGACGGCGGAGCAGTACTTC

length: 15
V: TRBV6-5
size: once
D: TRBD1
J: TRBJ2-1
CDR3: CASSTPGTVVNEQFF
DNA: TGTGCCAGCAGTACTCCCGGGACAGTGGTCAATGAGCAGTTCTTC

length: 14
V: TRBV27
size: .
D: .
J: TRBJ2-1
CDR3: CASSFSAPFDEQFF
DNA: TGTGCCAGCAGTTTCTCAGCGCCCTTCGATGAGCAGTTCTTC

length: 13
V: TRBV5-1
size: .
D: .
J: TRBJ2-5
CDR3: CASSLTDRAQPYF
DNA: TGCGCCAGCAGCCTGACTGACCGGGCCCAGCCTTACTTC

length: 17
V: TRBV28
size: .
D: .
J: TRBJ1-5
CDR3: CASRWTSDFYSNQPQHF
DNA: TGTGCCAGCAGGTGGACATCGGACTTCTATAGCAATCAGCCCCAGCATTTT

length: 18
V: TRBV4-2
size: .
D: TRBD2
J: TRBJ2-3
CDR3: CASSQDPPHAGGPDTQYF
DNA: TGTGCCAGCAGCCAAGATCCCCCCCATGCGGGAGGCCCAGATACGCAGTATTTT

length: 16
V: TRBV7-9
size: .
D: .
J: TRBJ1-5
CDR3: CASSLGRETGNQPQHF
DNA: TGTGCCAGCAGCCTTGGGAGGGAAACGGGCAATCAGCCCCAGCATTTT

length: 15
V: TRBV9
size: once
D: .
J: TRBJ1-1
CDR3: CASSVVDGTNTEAFF
DNA: TGTGCCAGCAGCGTAGTGGACGGAACGAACACTGAAGCTTTCTTT

length: 15
V: TRBV11-1
size: .
D: .
J: TRBJ1-1
CDR3: CASSLLSGMNTEAFF
DNA: TGTGCCAGCAGCTTATTATCAGGTATGAACACTGAAGCTTTCTTT

length: 16
V: TRBV5-4
size: once
D: TRBD1
J: TRBJ2-7
CDR3: CASSGRTGPDWNEQYF
DNA: TGTGCCAGCAGCGGAAGGACAGGGCCGGATTGGAACGAGCAGTACTTC

length: 17
V: TRBV5-6
size: .
D: TRBD1
J: TRBJ2-7
CDR3: CASSLIGAGTGYYEQYF
DNA: TGTGCCAGCAGCTTGATTGGCGCCGGGACAGGCTACTACGAGCAGTACTTC

length: 15
V: TRBV18
size: .
D: .
J: TRBJ2-7
CDR3: CASSPHPETPYEQYF
DNA: TGTGCCAGCTCACCACACCCCGAGACTCCCTACGAGCAGTACTTC

length: 14
V: TRBV12-2
size: .
D: .
J: TRBJ2-7
CDR3: CASRLQKTTHEQYF
DNA: TGTGCAAGTCGCTTACAAAAAACTACCCACGAGCAGTACTTC

length: 14
V: TRBV7-9
size: .
D: .
J: TRBJ2-7
CDR3: CASSLATGGYEQYF
DNA: TGTGCCAGCAGCTTAGCGACAGGAGGCTACGAGCAGTACTTC

length: 15
V: TRBV5-1
size: .
D: .
J: TRBJ1-1
CDR3: CASSLFLAGSTEAFF
DNA: TGCGCCAGCAGCTTGTTCCTGGCGGGCAGCACTGAAGCTTTCTTT

length: 15
V: TRBV27
size: .
D: .
J: TRBJ1-1
CDR3: CASSLSWGPDTEAFF
DNA: TGTGCCAGCAGTTTATCGTGGGGCCCGGACACTGAAGCTTTCTTT

length: 14
V: TRBV5-1
size: .
D: .
J: TRBJ2-7
CDR3: CASSLEDRSYEQYF
DNA: TGCGCCAGCAGCTTAGAAGACAGGTCCTACGAGCAGTACTTC

length: 15
V: TRBV28
size: .
D: TRBD1
J: TRBJ1-4
CDR3: CASSLAGGANEKLFF
DNA: TGTGCCAGCAGTTTAGCAGGGGGGGCTAATGAAAAACTGTTTTTT

length: 15
V: TRBV28
size: .
D: .
J: TRBJ2-1
CDR3: CASSSQGSSLNEQFF
DNA: TGTGCCAGCAGCAGTCAAGGGAGTTCGCTTAATGAGCAGTTCTTC

length: 21
V: TRBV30
size: .
D: TRBD1
J: TRBJ1-3
CDR3: CAWSRLRIWGQGLLSGNTIYF
DNA: TGTGCCTGGAGTCGCTTGCGCATATGGGGACAGGGGCTCCTCTCTGGAAACACCATATATTTT

length: 17
V: TRBV6-4
size: .
D: TRBD1
J: TRBJ1-2
CDR3: CASSTPGQGRGDYGYTF
DNA: TGTGCCAGCAGCACCCCGGGACAGGGTCGCGGTGACTATGGCTACACCTTC